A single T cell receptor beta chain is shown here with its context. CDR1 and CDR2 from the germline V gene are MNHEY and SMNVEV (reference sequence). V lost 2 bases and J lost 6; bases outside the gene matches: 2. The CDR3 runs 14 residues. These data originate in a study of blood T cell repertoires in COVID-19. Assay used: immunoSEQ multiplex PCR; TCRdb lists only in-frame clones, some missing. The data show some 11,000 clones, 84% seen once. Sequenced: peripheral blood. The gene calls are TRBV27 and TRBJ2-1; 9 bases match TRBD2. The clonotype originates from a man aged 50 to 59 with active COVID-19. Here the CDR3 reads CASSLVAGVNEQFF. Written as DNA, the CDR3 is TGTGCCAGCAGTTTAGTAGCGGGGGTCAATGAGCAGTTCTTC.